This T cell receptor beta chain appears in the sequencing data of a study of T cell repertoires in cytomegalovirus infection. In the study overall: Public TCR beta signatures marked donors with CMV infection and the matching HLA.

TCRdb re-derived calls from the reads in MiXCR, one entry per CDR3 protein. The sample shows 150,000 or so distinct CDR3 sequences, approximately 21% of them seen only once. The CDR3 totals 13 residues. V trimming: 3 bases; J trimming: 10 bases; junction bases outside the gene matches: 3. Germline values: CDR1 SGHTA, CDR2 FQGNSA. Comment on this clonotype: The antigen is unknown.

V gene TRBV7-2 combines with J gene TRBJ1-6, with 7 nucleotides matching TRBD1. This specimen was CD8+ T cells from cultured PBMCs, taken from culture after CMV antigen stimulation. This receptor was identified in a human donor in good health (CMV status not recorded). Some clones in this sample may be carry-over from other donors' samples. The CDR3 DNA follows: TGTGCCAGCAGCTTGGACAGGTTCTCACCCCTCCACTTT. Translating gives CASSLDRFSPLHF.